This TCR beta chain appears in the sequencing data of a study of T cell responses to AZD1222 COVID-19 vaccine. Germline V lookup: CDR1 SGDLS, CDR2 YYNGEE. V was pared by 0 bases and J by 6 bases, with 9 bases between. This CDR3 is 14 amino acids long. Turning to this clone: Antigen unknown.

Study conclusions and caveats: Reportedly, close to half of spike-specific TCRs are directed against unmutated variant regions. Clonal diversity may have been underestimated, and the donors were mostly white British, with more females than males. The study identified only a handful of AZD1222 recipients as seropositive at baseline.

Assay: immunoSEQ multiplex PCR; the TCRdb copy retains only in-frame clones and omits some. The sample carries about 120,000 clones, 75% to 90% recorded once. The chain has TRBV9 and TRBJ2-2; tentative D call: TRBD2 (5 bases). The clonotype was recovered from an adult in good health. The source material was peripheral blood, sampled on day 0 of AZD1222 vaccination. In nucleotides, the CDR3 is TGTGCCAGCAGCGTAGTGGGCGGGTCCGGGGAGCTGTTTTTT. It translates to CASSVVGGSGELFF.